This T cell receptor (beta chain) was retrieved from a study of blood T cell repertoires in COVID-19. TCRdb's table, derived via immunoSEQ multiplex PCR, lists solely in-frame clones and lacks some. The sample has approximately 220,000 clones; around 90% are singletons. Trimming took 3 bases from V and 4 from J; bases not matched to a gene: 4. This CDR3 contains 16 residues. Germline lookup yields CDR1 MRHNA and CDR2 SNTAGT. This TCR was recovered from a man younger than 45 who had been exposed to COVID-19. Material: PBMCs or T cells enriched from blood (not recorded which). J is TRBJ2-3 and V is TRBV6-4; 13 bases fit TRBD2. The CDR3 is CASSERTSGGADTQYF. The CDR3 bases are TGTGCCAGCAGTGAAAGAACTAGCGGGGGGGCAGATACGCAGTATTTT.